Reported below is one T cell receptor (beta chain). Its specificity is unknown. The entry originates in a study of T cell clones after liver transplantation. Regarding the study as a whole: Rather than being deleted, graft donor-reactive T cells may have moved into the graft.

Germline CDR1 MDHEN, CDR2 SYDVKM. This CDR3 has 14 amino acids. V was pared by 5 bases and J by 3 bases, with 14 bases between. Sequenced by immunoSEQ multiplex PCR; TCRdb stores in-frame clones only, minus some. The repertoire holds roughly 55,000 clones, with about 88% as singletons. Unstimulated PBMCs were sorted into CD3+CD4+ and CD3+CD8+ populations. This sample comprised CD4+ T cells from blood, obtained before liver transplant. This TCR derives from a human donor who received a liver transplant. The chain has TRBV28 and TRBJ2-7; D is undetermined. CDR3 sequence (DNA): TGTGCCAGCAGTCCCTCGCGGCGGAACTACGAGCAGTACTTC. This codes for CASSPSRRNYEQYF.